This record looks at one T cell receptor (beta chain) sequence and its context. Germline CDR1 is SGHRS and CDR2 is YFSETQ. This CDR3 comprises 14 residues. Trimming pared 0 bases from V and 6 bases from J, leaving 10 bases between. This record comes from a study of cytomegalovirus exposure and HLA in healthy donors. In the PCR, 60 Vbeta and 13 Jbeta primers were used. Sequencing was performed with immunoSEQ multiplex PCR; in TCRdb, only in-frame clones are kept and a portion is missing. The sample comprises fewer than 120,000 clones, around 86% of which are singletons, and 1.5% to 2% rests with the top ten.

The sequencing input was PBMCs. The rearrangement links TRBV5-1 to TRBJ1-5; D is possibly TRBD1 (5 bases). The clonotype was recovered from a man aged 35-49 years in good health and CMV-seronegative. The CDR3 nucleotides read TGCGCCAGCAGCTTGGATTCGGGGGGTCAGCCCCAGCATTTT. Protein: CASSLDSGGQPQHF. The full variable domain, completed using reference TRBV5-1 and TRBJ1-5, is KAGVTQTPRYLIKTRGQQVTLSCSPISGHRSVSWYQQTPGQGLQFLFEYFSETQRNKGNFPGRFSGRQFSNSRSEMNVSTLELGDSALYLCASSLDSGGQPQHFGDGTRLSIL.